This record concerns one T cell receptor (beta chain) sequence. Profiling relied on immunoSEQ multiplex PCR, and the TCRdb table lists in-frame clones only, not all of them. The sample comprises about 130,000 clones, approximately 96% of which are singletons, and over 0.35% rests with the top ten. This sample was taken from a study of T cell changes during pregnancy in multiple sclerosis. The CDR3 is made up of 14 amino acids. Trimming at V came to 6 bases and at J to 8 bases, leaving 4 bases not matched to a gene. Germline V gives CDR1 MDHEN, CDR2 SYDVKM. Sequenced here: peripheral blood, sampled after pregnancy. V is TRBV28 and J is TRBJ2-1, with 13 bases identical to TRBD2. This receptor was identified in a female donor with multiple sclerosis, enrolled in a pregnancy study. The CDR3 bases are TGTGCCAGCAGCCGGACTAGCGGGAGCGATGAGCAGTTCTTC. Translating gives CASSRTSGSDEQFF.